The 28 T cell receptor beta chains given below trace back to one sample, sequenced in a study of cytomegalovirus exposure and HLA in healthy donors. Primers: 60 Vbeta forward and 13 Jbeta reverse. Assay used: immunoSEQ multiplex PCR; TCRdb lists only in-frame clones, some missing. The table lists 100,000 to 150,000 clones, 75% to 85% of them singletons, with nearly 9.5% in the top ten. The sequenced sample was PBMCs. The receptor source for this set is a woman aged 45-59 years in good health and CMV-seropositive.

This rearrangement joins TRBV7-2 to TRBJ1-2; a weak D match, TRBD1 (5 bases). The CDR3 covers 15 residues. Germline V gene data show CDR1 as SGHTA and CDR2 as FQGNSA. Trimming took off 4 bases at V and 5 bases at J, with 17 bases between the two ends. The CDR3 is CASSYGSGEGYGYTF. The CDR3 bases are TGTGCCAGCAGCTACGGATCGGGGGAGGGGTATGGCTACACCTTC.

This clone was detected only once. This chain links TRBV2 with TRBJ1-2; D is possibly TRBD1 (6 bases). The CDR3 sequence is 14 residues long. The germline CDR1 and CDR2 sequences are SNHLY and FYNNEI. V was cut by 8 bases and J by 8 bases, with 21 bases left in between. The CDR3 here is CASVGDTRSDGYTF. CDR3 nucleotide sequence: TGTGCCAGCGTTGGGGACACTCGGTCCGACGGCTACACCTTC. The full variable domain, with the rest looked up from reference TRBV2 and TRBJ1-2, is EPEVTQTPSHQVTQMGQEVILRCVPISNHLYFYWYRQILGQKVEFLVSFYNNEISEKSEIFDDQFSVERPDGSNFTLKIRSTKLEDSAMYFCASVGDTRSDGYTFGSGTRLTVV.

The chain recombines TRBV7-8 with TRBJ1-1; no firm D call. Trimming pared 8 bases from V and 10 bases from J, leaving 20 bases between. The CDR3 has 13 residues. Germline CDR1 reads SGHVS; CDR2 reads FQNEAQ. CDR3 nucleotides: TGTGCCAGCTCGACACCCCCGGCCCTCGGAGCTTTCTTT. Translated: CASSTPPALGAFF.

The J gene is TRBJ1-2, the V gene TRBV7-9; perhaps TRBD1 as D (6 bases). V lost 4 bases and J lost 6, with 15 bases in between. Per the germline V gene, CDR1 is SEHNR and CDR2 is FQNEAQ (reference sequence). The CDR3 spans 14 residues. This CDR3 reads CASSSGRGADGYTF. CDR3 DNA: TGTGCCAGCAGCTCGGGACGGGGGGCGGATGGCTACACCTTC.

The chain couples TRBV7-3 to TRBJ2-5; TRBD2 agrees at 7 bases. The CDR3 is 14 amino acids. The V and J ends lost 3 bases and 0 bases, in that order; junction bases with no gene match: 1. Germline loops: CDR1 SGHTA, CDR2 FQGTGA. The CDR3 region has the DNA TGTGCCAGCAGCTTCGGGGGGTACCAAGAGACCCAGTACTTC. Protein: CASSFGGYQETQYF.

This clone was seen more than once but under ten times. CDR3 sequence: CASSQEPSGFLPQYF. CDR3 coding DNA: TGCGCCAGCAGCCAAGAACCGAGCGGCTTCCTTCCGCAGTATTTT. This chain uses TRBV4-1 with TRBJ2-3; D is perhaps TRBD2 (5 bases). The CDR3 extends over 15 amino acids. Germline CDR1 and CDR2: MGHRA and YSYEKL. V shed 0 bases and J shed 10 bases, with 17 bases lying between them.

The V gene is TRBV27, the J gene TRBJ1-5, with D unresolved. This CDR3 contains 15 residues. V lost 0 bases and J lost 4, with 10 bases in between. CDR1 is MNHEY, CDR2 SMNVEV, per germline (reference sequence). The CDR3 reads CASSLSWQANQPQHF. The CDR3 DNA follows: TGTGCCAGCAGTTTATCATGGCAGGCTAATCAGCCCCAGCATTTT.

The gene calls are TRBV9 and TRBJ2-2; D is unresolved. V lost 4 bases and J lost 5, with 18 bases in between. Germline assignment: CDR1 SGDLS and CDR2 YYNGEE. The CDR3 spans 16 residues. Here the CDR3 DNA reads TGTGCCAGCAGCCCCCGTGCTTTACTAACGACCGGGGAGCTGTTTTTT. Its translation: CASSPRALLTTGELFF.

The chain uses TRBV6-5 and TRBJ2-5; 8 positions agree with TRBD2. The trim removed 0 bases at V and 4 bases at J, leaving 7 bases unmatched. CDR3 length: 16 residues. Germline-derived CDR1 and CDR2 are MNHEY and SVGAGI. CDR3 loop: CASSYSGTRVRETQYF. CDR3 DNA: TGTGCCAGCAGTTACTCAGGGACTAGGGTCCGAGAGACCCAGTACTTC.

This clone has only a few counts. V usage is TRBV30 and J usage is TRBJ2-1; 8 bases map to TRBD1. This CDR3 contains 14 residues. Trimming cost V 0 bases and J 6 bases; bases outside gene matches: 4. Germline values: CDR1 GTSNPN, CDR2 SVGIG (reference sequence). CDR3 in DNA: TGTGCCTGGAGTGTACAGGGGGGAATCAATGAGCAGTTCTTC. Its translation is CAWSVQGGINEQFF. The full variable domain, rest sourced from reference TRBV30 and TRBJ2-1, is SQTIHQWPATLVQPVGSPLSLECTVEGTSNPNLYWYRQAAGRGLQLLFYSVGIGQISSEVPQNLSASRPQDRQFILSSKKLLLSDSGFYLCAWSVQGGINEQFFGPGTRLTVL.

This chain joins TRBV7-2 and TRBJ1-1; D ambiguous. The CDR3 runs to 14 residues. Trimming stripped 3 bases from V and 4 bases from J, with 12 bases between. Germline CDR1 and CDR2: SGHTA and FQGNSA. As DNA, the CDR3 is TGTGCCAGCAGCTTTAATCCGAGAGGCACTGAAGCTTTCTTT. Translating gives CASSFNPRGTEAFF.

This clone has a single count. The chain joins TRBV5-4 to TRBJ1-2; no definite D call. This CDR3 is 15 amino acids long. Germline-derived CDR1 and CDR2 are SGHNT and YYREEE (reference sequence). Trimming took 4 bases from V and 3 from J, leaving 16 bases between them. CDR3 nucleotides: TGTGCCAGCAGCGCGCGGGCAGGAGGAGACTATGGCTACACCTTC. Translated, it gives CASSARAGGDYGYTF. Full variable domain (remainder filled in from reference TRBV5-4 and TRBJ1-2): ETGVTQSPTHLIKTRGQQVTLRCSSQSGHNTVSWYQQALGQGPQFIFQYYREEENGRGNFPPRFSGLQFPNYSSELNVNALELDDSALYLCASSARAGGDYGYTFGSGTRLTVV.

The table lists this clone with a few counts. One junction end disagrees with the germline gene, perhaps due to a read error. The chain uses TRBV27 and TRBJ1-1; D is ambiguous. Germline values: CDR1 MNHEY, CDR2 SMNVEV (reference sequence). The CDR3 consists of 15 residues. In DNA, the CDR3 is TGTGCCAGCAGTCCCCCATCGGCCGGGAACACTAAAGCTTTCTTT. As protein: CASSPPSAGNTKAFF.

The chain carries TRBV7-9 and TRBJ1-2; D perhaps matches TRBD1 (5 bases). With 1 base removed from V and 6 bases from J, the gap between germline ends came to 12 bases. The germline gives CDR1 SEHNR, CDR2 FQNEAQ (reference sequence). The CDR3 spans 14 residues. The CDR3 sequence is CASSLETGDHGYTF. Written as DNA, the CDR3 is TGTGCCAGCAGCTTAGAGACGGGGGACCATGGCTACACCTTC.

This clone was seen a few times. The J gene is TRBJ1-2, the V gene TRBV4-3, with 7 positions matching TRBD1. Germline loops: CDR1 LGHNA, CDR2 YSLEER. V lost 2 bases, J lost 0 bases, and 3 bases stayed unmatched. The CDR3 runs 15 residues. DNA of the CDR3: TGCGCCAGCAGCCAAAGGGACAGTCCTAACTATGGCTACACCTTC. Residues: CASSQRDSPNYGYTF.

This clone was seen more than once but under ten times. The chain couples TRBV30 to TRBJ1-5, with D unclear. CDR3 length: 13 amino acids. Germline V lookup: CDR1 GTSNPN, CDR2 SVGIG (reference sequence). The ends were cut back, 1 base at V and 4 bases at J, with 8 bases in the middle. CDR3: CAWSAQQNQPQHF. CDR3 nucleotides: TGTGCCTGGAGTGCTCAACAGAATCAGCCCCAGCATTTT.

The rearrangement uses TRBV5-3 and TRBJ2-7; tentatively, D is TRBD2 (5 bases). TRBV5-3 is sorted into the ORF group, with uncertain function. V lost 0 bases, J lost 3 bases, and 10 bases lay in between. The CDR3 has 14 residues. CDR3 nucleotides: TGTGCCAGAAGCTTGGCGGGATACCACTACGAGCAGTACTTC. Translating it yields CARSLAGYHYEQYF.

The rearrangement uses TRBV7-2 and TRBJ2-7, with 7 bases aligning to TRBD2. Germline trimming cut 1 base from V and 3 bases from J; bases unmatched to any gene: 6. Germline values: CDR1 SGHTA, CDR2 FQGNSA. The CDR3 is 15 residues long. As DNA, the CDR3 is TGTGCCAGCAGCTTAGAAAGGACTAGGATCTACGAGCAGTACTTC. Translating gives CASSLERTRIYEQYF.

This chain joins TRBV23-1 and TRBJ1-1, with D perhaps TRBD1 (6 bases). TRBV23-1 is assigned to the ORF class and has an uncertain function. V lost 0 bases and J lost 4, with 15 bases in between. The CDR3 consists of 16 residues. The CDR3 coding sequence is TGCGCCAGCAGTCAATCGCTGCCAGGGGATTCCACTGAAGCTTTCTTT. Translating it yields CASSQSLPGDSTEAFF.

The chain joins TRBV6-5 to TRBJ1-2, with TRBD1 matching over 7 bases. V trimming: 6 bases; J trimming: 4 bases; junction bases outside the gene matches: 5. This CDR3 has 13 residues. Germline loops: CDR1 MNHEY, CDR2 SVGAGI. CDR3 bases: TGTGCCAGCAGACCACAGGGGATCTATGGCTACACCTTC. Protein sequence: CASRPQGIYGYTF.

The rearrangement links TRBV18 to TRBJ2-3, with 10 nucleotides matching TRBD2. CDR3 length: 16 amino acids. V was pared by 2 bases and J by 4 bases, with 6 bases of the junction left unmatched. Germline V gives CDR1 KGHSH, CDR2 LQKENI. This chain's CDR3 is CASSPRASGSPDTQYF. CDR3 bases: TGTGCCAGCTCACCAAGGGCTAGCGGGAGCCCAGATACGCAGTATTTT.

This chain connects TRBV4-2 to TRBJ1-4; no reliable D call. Deletions cut 0 bases from V and 4 bases from J, with 12 bases between. CDR3 length: 16 amino acids. Looked up from germline, CDR1 is LGHNA and CDR2 is YNFKEQ. The CDR3 loop is CASSQDVSGINEKLFF. CDR3 nucleotides: TGTGCCAGCAGCCAAGATGTGAGCGGGATTAATGAAAAACTGTTTTTT.

This chain joins TRBV6-6 and TRBJ2-7; 10 positions match TRBD1. With V trimmed by 6 bases and J by 5 bases, 7 bases remained unmatched. The CDR3 has 14 amino acids. Germline CDR1 reads MNHNY; CDR2 reads SVGAGI (reference sequence). The CDR3 loop is CASRFRDRGNEQYF. DNA of the CDR3: TGTGCCAGCAGATTCCGGGACAGGGGCAACGAGCAGTACTTC.

The chain combines TRBV4-3 with TRBJ2-5, with D perhaps TRBD2 (6 bases). The CDR3 length is 13 residues. Deletions cut 4 bases from V and 4 bases from J, with 10 bases between. CDR1 is LGHNA, CDR2 YSLEER, per germline. CDR3 in amino acids: CASSRLGGETQYF. CDR3 in DNA: TGCGCCAGCAGCCGTCTCGGGGGAGAGACCCAGTACTTC.

This sequence joins TRBV11-3 and TRBJ2-3; 9 bases are shared with TRBD1. The CDR3 loop spans 13 amino acids. The V and J ends lost 6 bases and 3 bases, in that order; junction bases with no gene match: 1. Germline V gene lookup returns CDR1 SGHNT and CDR2 YENEEA. CDR3 protein: CASRGTGTDTQYF. The CDR3 nucleotides read TGTGCCAGCAGGGGGACAGGGACAGATACGCAGTATTTT. Based on the CDR3 plus reference TRBV11-3 and TRBJ2-3, the full variable domain is EAGVVQSPRYKIIEKKQPVAFWCNPISGHNTLYWYLQNLGQGPELLIRYENEEAVDDSQLPKDRFSAERLKGVDSTLKIQPAELGDSAVYLCASRGTGTDTQYFGPGTRLTVL.

The V gene is TRBV7-8, the J gene TRBJ1-3; no definite D call. The CDR3 sequence is 14 residues long. Deletions cut 6 bases from V and 3 bases from J, with 12 bases between. CDR1 and CDR2 (germline): SGHVS, FQNEAQ. CDR3 bases: TGTGCCAGCAGGCCTACGGGTGGTGGAAACACCATATATTTT. This gives the protein CASRPTGGGNTIYF.

This clone has only a few counts. V gene TRBV6-1 combines with J gene TRBJ1-1; D is possibly TRBD1 (5 bases). CDR1 MNHNS and CDR2 SASEGT come from the germline V gene. The germline V and J ends were trimmed by 6 bases and 7 bases, with 15 bases remaining between them. This CDR3 contains 13 residues. CDR3: CASRVDKGSEAFF. DNA of the CDR3: TGTGCCAGCAGGGTGGACAAGGGCAGTGAAGCTTTCTTT.

This chain joins TRBV7-2 and TRBJ2-7; a possible D gene is TRBD1 (5 bases). The CDR3 consists of 15 residues. From germline, CDR1 is SGHTA and CDR2 FQGNSA. The V gene lost 6 bases and the J gene lost 0 bases, with 15 bases spanning the gap. The CDR3 nucleotides read TGTGCCAGCAGACCTATCCAGGGCTACTCCTACGAGCAGTACTTC. Translating gives CASRPIQGYSYEQYF.